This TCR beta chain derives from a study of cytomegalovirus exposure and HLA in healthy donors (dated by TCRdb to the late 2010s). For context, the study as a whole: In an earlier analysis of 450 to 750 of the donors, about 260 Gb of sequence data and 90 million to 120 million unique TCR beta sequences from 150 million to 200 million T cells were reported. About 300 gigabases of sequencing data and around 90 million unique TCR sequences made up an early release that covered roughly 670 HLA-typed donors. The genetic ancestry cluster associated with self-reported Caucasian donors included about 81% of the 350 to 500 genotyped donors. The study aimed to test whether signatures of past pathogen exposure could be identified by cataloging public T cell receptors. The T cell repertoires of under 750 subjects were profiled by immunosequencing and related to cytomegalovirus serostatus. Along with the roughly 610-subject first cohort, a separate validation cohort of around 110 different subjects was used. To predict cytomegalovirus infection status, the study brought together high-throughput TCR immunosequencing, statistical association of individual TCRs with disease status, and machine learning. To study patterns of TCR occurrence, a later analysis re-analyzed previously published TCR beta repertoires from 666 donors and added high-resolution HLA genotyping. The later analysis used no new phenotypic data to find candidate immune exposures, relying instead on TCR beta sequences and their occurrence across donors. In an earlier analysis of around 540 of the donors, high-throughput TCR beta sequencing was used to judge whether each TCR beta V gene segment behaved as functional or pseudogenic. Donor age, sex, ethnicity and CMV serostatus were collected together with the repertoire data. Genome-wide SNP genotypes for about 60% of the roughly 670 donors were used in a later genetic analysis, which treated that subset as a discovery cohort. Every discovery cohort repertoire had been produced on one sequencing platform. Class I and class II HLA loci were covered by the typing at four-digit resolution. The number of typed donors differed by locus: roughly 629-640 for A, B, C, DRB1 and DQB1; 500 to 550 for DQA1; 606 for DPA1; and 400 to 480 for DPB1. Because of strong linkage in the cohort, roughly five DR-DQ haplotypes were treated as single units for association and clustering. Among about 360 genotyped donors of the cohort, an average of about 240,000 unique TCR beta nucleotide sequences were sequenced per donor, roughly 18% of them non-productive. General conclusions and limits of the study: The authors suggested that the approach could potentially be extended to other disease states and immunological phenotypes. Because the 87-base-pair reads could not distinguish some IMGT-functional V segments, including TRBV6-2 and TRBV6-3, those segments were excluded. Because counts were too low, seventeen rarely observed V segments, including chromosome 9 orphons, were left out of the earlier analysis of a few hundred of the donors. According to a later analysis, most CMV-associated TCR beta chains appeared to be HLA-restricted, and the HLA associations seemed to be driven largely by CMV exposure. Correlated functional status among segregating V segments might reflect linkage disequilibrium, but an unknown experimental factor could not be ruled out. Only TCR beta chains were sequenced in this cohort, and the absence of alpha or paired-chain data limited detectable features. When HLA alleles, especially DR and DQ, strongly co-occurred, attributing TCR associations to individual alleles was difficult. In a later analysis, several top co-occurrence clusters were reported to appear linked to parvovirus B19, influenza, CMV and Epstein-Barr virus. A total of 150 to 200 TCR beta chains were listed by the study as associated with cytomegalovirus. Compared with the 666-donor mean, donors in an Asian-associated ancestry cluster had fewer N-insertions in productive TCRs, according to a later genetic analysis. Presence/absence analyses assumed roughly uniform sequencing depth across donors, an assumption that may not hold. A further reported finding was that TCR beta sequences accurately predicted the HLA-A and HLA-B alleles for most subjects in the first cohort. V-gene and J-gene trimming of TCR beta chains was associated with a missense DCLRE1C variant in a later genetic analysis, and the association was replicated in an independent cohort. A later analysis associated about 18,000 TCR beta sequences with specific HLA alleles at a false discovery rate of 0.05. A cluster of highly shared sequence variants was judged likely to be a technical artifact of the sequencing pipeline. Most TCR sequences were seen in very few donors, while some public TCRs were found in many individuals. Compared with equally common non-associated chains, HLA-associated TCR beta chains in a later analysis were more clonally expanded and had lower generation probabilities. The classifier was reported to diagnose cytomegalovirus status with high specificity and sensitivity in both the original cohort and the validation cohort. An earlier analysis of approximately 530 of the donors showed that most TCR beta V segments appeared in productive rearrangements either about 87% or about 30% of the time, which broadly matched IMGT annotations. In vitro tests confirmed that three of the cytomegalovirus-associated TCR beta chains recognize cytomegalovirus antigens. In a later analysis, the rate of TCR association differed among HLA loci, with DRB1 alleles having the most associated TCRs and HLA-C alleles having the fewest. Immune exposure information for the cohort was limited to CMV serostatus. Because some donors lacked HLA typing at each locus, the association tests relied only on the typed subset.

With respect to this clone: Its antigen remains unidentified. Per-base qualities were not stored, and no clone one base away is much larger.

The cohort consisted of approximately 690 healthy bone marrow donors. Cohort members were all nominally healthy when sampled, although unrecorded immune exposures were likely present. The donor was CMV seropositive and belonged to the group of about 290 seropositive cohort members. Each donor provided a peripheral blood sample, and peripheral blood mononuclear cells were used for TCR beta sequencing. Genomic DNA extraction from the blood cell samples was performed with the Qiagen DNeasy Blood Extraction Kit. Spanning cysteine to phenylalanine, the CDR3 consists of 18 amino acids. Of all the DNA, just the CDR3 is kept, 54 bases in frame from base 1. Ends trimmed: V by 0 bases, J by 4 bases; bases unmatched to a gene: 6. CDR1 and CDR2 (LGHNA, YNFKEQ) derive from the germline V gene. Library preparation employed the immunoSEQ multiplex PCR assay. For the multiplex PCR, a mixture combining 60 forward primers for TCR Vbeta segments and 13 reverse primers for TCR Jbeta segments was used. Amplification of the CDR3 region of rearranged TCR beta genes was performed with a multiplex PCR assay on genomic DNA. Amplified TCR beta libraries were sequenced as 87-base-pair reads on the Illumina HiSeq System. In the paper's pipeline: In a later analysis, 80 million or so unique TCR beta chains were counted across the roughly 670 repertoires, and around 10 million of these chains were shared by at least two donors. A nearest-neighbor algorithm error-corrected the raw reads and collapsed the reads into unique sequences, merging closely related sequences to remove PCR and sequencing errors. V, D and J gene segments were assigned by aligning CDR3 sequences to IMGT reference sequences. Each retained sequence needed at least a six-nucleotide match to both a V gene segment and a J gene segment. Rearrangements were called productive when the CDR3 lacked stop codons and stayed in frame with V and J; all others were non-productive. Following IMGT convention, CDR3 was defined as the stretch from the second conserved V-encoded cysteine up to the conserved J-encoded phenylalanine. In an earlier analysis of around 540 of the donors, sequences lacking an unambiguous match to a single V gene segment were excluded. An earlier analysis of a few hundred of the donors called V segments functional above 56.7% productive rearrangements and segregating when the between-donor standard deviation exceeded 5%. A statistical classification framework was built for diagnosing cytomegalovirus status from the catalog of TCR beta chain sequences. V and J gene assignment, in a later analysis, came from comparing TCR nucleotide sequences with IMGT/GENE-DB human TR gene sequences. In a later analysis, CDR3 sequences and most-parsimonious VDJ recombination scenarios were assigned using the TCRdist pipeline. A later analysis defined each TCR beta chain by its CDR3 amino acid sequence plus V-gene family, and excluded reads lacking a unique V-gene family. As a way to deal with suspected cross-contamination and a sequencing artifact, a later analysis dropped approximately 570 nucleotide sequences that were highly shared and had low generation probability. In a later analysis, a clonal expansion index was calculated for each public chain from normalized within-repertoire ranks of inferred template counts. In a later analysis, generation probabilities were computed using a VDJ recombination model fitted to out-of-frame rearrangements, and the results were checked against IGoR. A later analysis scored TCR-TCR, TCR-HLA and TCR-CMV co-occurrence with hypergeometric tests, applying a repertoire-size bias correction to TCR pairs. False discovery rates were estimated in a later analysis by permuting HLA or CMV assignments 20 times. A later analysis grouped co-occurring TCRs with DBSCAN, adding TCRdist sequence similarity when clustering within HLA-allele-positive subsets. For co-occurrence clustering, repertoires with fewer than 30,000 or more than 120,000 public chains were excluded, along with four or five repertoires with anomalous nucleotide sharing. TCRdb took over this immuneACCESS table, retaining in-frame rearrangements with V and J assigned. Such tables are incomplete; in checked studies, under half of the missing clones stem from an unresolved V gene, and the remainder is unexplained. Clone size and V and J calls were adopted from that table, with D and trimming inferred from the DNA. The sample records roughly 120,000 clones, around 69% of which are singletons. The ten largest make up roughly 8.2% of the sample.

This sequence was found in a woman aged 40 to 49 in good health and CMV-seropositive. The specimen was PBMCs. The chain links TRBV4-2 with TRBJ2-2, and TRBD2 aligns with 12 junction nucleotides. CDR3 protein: CASSQELAGGSGTGELFF. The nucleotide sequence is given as TGTGCCAGCAGCCAAGAGCTAGCGGGGGGGAGTGGCACCGGGGAGCTGTTTTTT.